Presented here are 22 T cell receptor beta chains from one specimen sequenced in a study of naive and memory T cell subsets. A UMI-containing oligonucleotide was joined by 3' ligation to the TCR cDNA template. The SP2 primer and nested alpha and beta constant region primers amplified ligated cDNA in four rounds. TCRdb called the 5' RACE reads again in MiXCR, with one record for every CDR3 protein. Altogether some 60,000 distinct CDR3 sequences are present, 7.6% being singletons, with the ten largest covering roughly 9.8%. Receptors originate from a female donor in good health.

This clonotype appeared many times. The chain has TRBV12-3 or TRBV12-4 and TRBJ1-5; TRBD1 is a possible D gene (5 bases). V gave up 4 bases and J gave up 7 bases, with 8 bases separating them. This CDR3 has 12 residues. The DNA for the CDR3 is TGTGCCAGCAGTTCCGGGACCCAGCCCCAGCATTTT. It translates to CASSSGTQPQHF.

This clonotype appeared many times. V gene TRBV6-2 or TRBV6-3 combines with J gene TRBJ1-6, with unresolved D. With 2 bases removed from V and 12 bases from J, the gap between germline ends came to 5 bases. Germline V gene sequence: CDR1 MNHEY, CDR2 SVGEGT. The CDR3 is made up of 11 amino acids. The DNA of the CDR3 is TGTGCCAGCAGTTACCAAGGACCCCTCCACTTT. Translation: CASSYQGPLHF.

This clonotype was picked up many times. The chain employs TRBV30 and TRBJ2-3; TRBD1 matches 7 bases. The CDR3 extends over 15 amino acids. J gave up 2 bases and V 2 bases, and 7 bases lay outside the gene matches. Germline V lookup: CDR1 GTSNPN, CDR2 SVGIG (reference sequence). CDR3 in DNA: TGTGCCTGGAGTAAGGGGGCTCGCTCCACAGATACGCAGTATTTT. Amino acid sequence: CAWSKGARSTDTQYF.

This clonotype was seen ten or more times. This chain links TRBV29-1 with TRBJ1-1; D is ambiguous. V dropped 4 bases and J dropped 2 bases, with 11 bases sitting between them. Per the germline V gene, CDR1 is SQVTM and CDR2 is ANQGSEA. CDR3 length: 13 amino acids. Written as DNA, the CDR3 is TGCAGCGTTGGAAGTAGAATAAACACTGAAGCTTTCTTT. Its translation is CSVGSRINTEAFF.

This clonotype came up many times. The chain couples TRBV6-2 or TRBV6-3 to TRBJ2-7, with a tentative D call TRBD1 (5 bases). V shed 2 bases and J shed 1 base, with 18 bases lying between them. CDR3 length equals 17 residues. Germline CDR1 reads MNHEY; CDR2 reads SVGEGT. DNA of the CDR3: TGTGCCAGCAGTTACGCCTCTGGCAGGGCAATTTCCTACGAGCAGTACTTC. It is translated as CASSYASGRAISYEQYF.

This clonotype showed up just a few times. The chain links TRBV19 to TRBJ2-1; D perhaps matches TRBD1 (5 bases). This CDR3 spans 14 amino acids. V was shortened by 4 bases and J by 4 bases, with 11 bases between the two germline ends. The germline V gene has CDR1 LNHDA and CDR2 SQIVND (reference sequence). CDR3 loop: CASSRNQGYNEQFF. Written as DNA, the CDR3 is TGTGCCAGTAGTAGAAATCAGGGATACAATGAGCAGTTCTTC.

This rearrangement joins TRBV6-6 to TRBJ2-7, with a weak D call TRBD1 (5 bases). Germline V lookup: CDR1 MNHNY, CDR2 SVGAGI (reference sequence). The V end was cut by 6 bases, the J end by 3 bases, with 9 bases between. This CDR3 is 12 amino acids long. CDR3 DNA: TGTGCCAGCAGGACAGAGAGCTACGAGCAGTACTTC. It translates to CASRTESYEQYF.

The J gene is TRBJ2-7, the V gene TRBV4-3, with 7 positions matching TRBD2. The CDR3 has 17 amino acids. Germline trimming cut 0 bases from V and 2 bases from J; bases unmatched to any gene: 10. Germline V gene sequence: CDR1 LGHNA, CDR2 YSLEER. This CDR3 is CASSQEPPPAGTYEQYF. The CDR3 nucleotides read TGCGCCAGCAGCCAAGAGCCCCCCCCAGCGGGGACCTACGAGCAGTACTTC.

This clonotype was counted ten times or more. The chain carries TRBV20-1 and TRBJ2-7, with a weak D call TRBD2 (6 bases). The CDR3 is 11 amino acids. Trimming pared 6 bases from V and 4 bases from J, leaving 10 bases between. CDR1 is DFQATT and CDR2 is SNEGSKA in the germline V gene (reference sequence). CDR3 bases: TGCAGTGCCAGACGGGGGTACGAGCAGTACTTC. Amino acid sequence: CSARRGYEQYF.

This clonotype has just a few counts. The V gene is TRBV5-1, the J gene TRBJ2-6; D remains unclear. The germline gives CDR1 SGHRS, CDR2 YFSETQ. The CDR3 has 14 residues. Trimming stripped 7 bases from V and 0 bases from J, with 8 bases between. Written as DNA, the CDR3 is TGCGCCAGCGCGGATGTCTCTGGGGCCAACGTCCTGACTTTC. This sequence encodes CASADVSGANVLTF.

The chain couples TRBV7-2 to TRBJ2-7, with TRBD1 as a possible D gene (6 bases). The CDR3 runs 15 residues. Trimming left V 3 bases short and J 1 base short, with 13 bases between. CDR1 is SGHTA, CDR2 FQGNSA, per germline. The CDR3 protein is CASSFGQLNSYEQYF. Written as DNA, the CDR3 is TGTGCCAGCAGCTTTGGACAGCTCAATTCCTACGAGCAGTACTTC.

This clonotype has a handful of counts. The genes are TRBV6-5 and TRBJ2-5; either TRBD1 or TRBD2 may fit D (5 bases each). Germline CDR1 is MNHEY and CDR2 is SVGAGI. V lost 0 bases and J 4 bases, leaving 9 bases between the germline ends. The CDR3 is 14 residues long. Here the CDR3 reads CASSYSGAGETQYF. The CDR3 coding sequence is TGTGCCAGCAGTTACTCAGGGGCGGGAGAGACCCAGTACTTC.

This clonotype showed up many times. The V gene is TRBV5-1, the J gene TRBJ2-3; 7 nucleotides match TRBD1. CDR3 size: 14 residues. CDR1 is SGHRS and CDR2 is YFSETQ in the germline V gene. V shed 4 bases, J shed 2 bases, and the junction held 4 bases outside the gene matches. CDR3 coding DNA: TGCGCCAGCAGCGCCCAGGGGGACACAGATACGCAGTATTTT. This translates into CASSAQGDTDTQYF.

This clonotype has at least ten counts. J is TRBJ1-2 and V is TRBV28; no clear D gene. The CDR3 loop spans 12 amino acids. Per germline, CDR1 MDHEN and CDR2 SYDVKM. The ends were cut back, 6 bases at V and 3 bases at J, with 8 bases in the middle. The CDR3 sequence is CASRSHHYGYTF. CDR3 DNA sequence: TGTGCCAGCAGGTCACATCACTATGGCTACACCTTC.

For the CDR3, the DNA is TGTGCCAGCAGGAACACAGGGAAGCAGTTCTTC. Protein sequence: CASRNTGKQFF. The chain couples TRBV27 to TRBJ2-1; the D gene is possibly TRBD1 (6 bases). Trimming pared 6 bases from V and 11 bases from J, leaving 11 bases between. There are 11 residues in the CDR3. Germline lookup yields CDR1 MNHEY and CDR2 SMNVEV (reference sequence).

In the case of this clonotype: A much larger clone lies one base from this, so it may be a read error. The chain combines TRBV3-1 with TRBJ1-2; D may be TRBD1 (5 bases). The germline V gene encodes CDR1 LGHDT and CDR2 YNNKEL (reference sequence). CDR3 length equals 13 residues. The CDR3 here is CASSRREDYGDTF. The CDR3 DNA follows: TGTGCCAGCAGCCGCAGGGAAGACTATGGCGACACCTTC.

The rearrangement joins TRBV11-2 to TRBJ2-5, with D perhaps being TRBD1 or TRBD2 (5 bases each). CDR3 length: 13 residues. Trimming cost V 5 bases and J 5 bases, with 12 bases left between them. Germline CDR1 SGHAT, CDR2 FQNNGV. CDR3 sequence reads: CASSPGRVETQYF. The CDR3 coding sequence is TGTGCCAGCAGCCCGGGACGAGTGGAGACCCAGTACTTC.

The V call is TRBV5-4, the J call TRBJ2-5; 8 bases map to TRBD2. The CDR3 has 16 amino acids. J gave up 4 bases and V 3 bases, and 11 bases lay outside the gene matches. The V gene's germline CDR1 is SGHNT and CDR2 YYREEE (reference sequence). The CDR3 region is CASSSAGGGIGETQYF. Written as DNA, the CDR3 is TGTGCCAGCAGCTCGGCCGGGGGGGGGATCGGAGAGACCCAGTACTTC. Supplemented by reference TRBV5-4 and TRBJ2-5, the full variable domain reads ETGVTQSPTHLIKTRGQQVTLRCSSQSGHNTVSWYQQALGQGPQFIFQYYREEENGRGNFPPRFSGLQFPNYSSELNVNALELDDSALYLCASSSAGGGIGETQYFGPGTRLLVL.

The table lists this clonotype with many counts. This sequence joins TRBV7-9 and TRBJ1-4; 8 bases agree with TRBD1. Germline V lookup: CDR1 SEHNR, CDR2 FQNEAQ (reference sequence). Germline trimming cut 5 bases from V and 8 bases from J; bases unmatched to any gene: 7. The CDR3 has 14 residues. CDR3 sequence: CASSPGTGGEKLFF. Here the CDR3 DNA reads TGTGCCAGCAGCCCCGGGACAGGTGGAGAAAAACTGTTTTTT.

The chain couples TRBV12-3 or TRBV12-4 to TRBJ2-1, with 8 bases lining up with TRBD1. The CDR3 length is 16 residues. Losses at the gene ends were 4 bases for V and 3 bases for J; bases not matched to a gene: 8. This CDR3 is CASSSFGQGGYNEQFF. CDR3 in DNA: TGTGCCAGCAGTTCATTCGGACAGGGAGGCTACAATGAGCAGTTCTTC.

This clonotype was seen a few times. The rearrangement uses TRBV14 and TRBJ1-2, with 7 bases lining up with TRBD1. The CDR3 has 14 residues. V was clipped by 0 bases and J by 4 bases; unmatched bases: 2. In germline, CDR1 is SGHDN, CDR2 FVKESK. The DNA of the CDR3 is TGTGCCAGCAGCCAAGAACCAGGGGGCTATGGCTACACCTTC. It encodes CASSQEPGGYGYTF.

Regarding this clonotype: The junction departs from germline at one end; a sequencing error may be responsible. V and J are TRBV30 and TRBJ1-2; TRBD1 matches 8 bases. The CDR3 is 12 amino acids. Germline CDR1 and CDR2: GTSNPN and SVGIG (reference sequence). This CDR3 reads CAWSGTGYGDTF. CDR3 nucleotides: TGTGCCTGGAGCGGGACAGGCTATGGCGACACCTTC.